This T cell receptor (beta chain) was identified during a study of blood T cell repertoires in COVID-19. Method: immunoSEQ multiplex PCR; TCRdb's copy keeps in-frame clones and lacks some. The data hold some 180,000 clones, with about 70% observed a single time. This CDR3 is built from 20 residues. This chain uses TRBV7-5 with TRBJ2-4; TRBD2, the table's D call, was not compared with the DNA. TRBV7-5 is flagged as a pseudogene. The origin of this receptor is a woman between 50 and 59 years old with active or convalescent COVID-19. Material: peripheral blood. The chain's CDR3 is CVRSFLSGTSGTGVKNIQYF. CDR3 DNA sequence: TGTGTCAGAAGCTTCCTCTCCGGGACTAGCGGGACGGGGGTCAAAAACATTCAGTACTTC.